This entry describes one T cell receptor (beta chain). Clones were sequenced by immunoSEQ multiplex PCR, and TCRdb holds only the in-frame ones, with some missing. The profile shows roughly 390,000 clones, roughly nine tenths of them singletons. This sample was included in a study of Ad26.COV2.S vaccination and SARS-CoV-2 variants. The overall study: Once or twice, 56 days apart, Ad26.COV2.S was delivered intramuscularly.

Stated treatment: around 19 received Ad26.COV2.S at low or high dose, single or two shots; about 5 received placebo; per-sample allocation not given. Day 63 after the first injection of vaccine or placebo was the sampling time. CDR3 length: 17 amino acids. V dropped 5 bases and J dropped 0 bases, with 17 bases sitting between them. Per the germline V gene, CDR1 is SGHVS and CDR2 is FQNEAQ. The sample in question was peripheral blood, obtained in a trial of Ad26.COV2.S vaccine versus placebo. The source of this sequence is a person aged 18-60 years who received the Ad26.COV2.S COVID-19 vaccine or a placebo. J is TRBJ2-1 and V is TRBV7-8; D may be TRBD2 (5 bases). The CDR3 loop reads CASSPGRTGSSYNEQFF. The CDR3 DNA is TGTGCCAGCAGCCCAGGACGGACGGGGAGCTCCTACAATGAGCAGTTCTTC.